The 3 T cell receptor beta chains below were found in one sample sequenced in a study of T cell changes during pregnancy in multiple sclerosis. Measured with immunoSEQ multiplex PCR; TCRdb has only the in-frame clones, and not every one. The top ten hold approximately 1.8% of the sample, which has over 55,000 clones, approximately 93% seen once. The sequencing used peripheral blood, collected after pregnancy. The receptors come from a female donor with multiple sclerosis, enrolled in a pregnancy study.

The chain recombines TRBV13 with TRBJ1-1; perhaps TRBD1 as D (6 bases). Between the trimmed V and J ends, which lost 4 bases and 1 base, there was a span of 13 bases. CDR3 length: 15 residues. The germline gives CDR1 PRHDT, CDR2 FYEKMQ (reference sequence). In DNA, the CDR3 is TGTGCCAGCAGCTCCCCGGGGGGACAGAACACTGAAGCTTTCTTT. It specifies CASSSPGGQNTEAFF.

The chain links TRBV18 to TRBJ2-1; 11 nucleotides match TRBD1. There are 17 residues in the CDR3. The germline V gene encodes CDR1 KGHSH and CDR2 LQKENI. Unmatched junction bases numbered 9, after V lost 3 bases and J lost 5 bases. This CDR3 reads CASSPLFGQGADNEQFF. CDR3 DNA sequence: TGTGCCAGCTCACCGCTCTTCGGACAGGGGGCGGACAATGAGCAGTTCTTC.

This rearrangement joins TRBV19 to TRBJ1-5, with 7 bases that match TRBD1. Germline CDR1 reads LNHDA; CDR2 reads SQIVND (reference sequence). The CDR3 length is 14 residues. The J segment lost 4 bases and the V segment lost 5 bases, leaving 5 bases of the junction unmatched. CDR3 nucleotides: TGTGCCAGTAGTCGACAGGGTCGGAATCAGCCCCAGCATTTT. Protein: CASSRQGRNQPQHF.